A single sample gave rise to the 22 T cell receptor beta chains below, sequenced in a study of blood T cell repertoires in COVID-19. Clones were read by immunoSEQ multiplex PCR, and TCRdb kept only the in-frame ones, dropping some. The sample records about 300,000 clones, 87% being singletons. Sequences were obtained from PBMCs or T cells enriched from blood (not recorded which). These receptors all come from a woman in her twenties or thirties who had recovered from COVID-19.

The CDR3 DNA reads TGTGCCAGCACCCTGACAGAGTACCAAGAGACCCAGTACTTC. It specifies CASTLTEYQETQYF. The V gene is TRBV21-1, the J gene TRBJ2-5; the table gives TRBD1 as D, unverified against the DNA. TRBV21-1 is marked as a pseudogene. The CDR3 runs 14 residues.

J is TRBJ2-4 and V is TRBV5-4, with TRBD1 as a possible D gene (7 bases). This CDR3 has 14 amino acids. Germline V gene lookup returns CDR1 SGHNT and CDR2 YYREEE (reference sequence). Trimming removed 0 bases from V and 7 bases from J, with 11 bases in between. The CDR3 protein is CASSLAQGGNIQYF. CDR3 nucleotide sequence: TGTGCCAGCAGCTTGGCCCAGGGGGGTAACATTCAGTACTTC. The variable domain in full, with the rest retrieved from reference TRBV5-4 and TRBJ2-4, is ETGVTQSPTHLIKTRGQQVTLRCSSQSGHNTVSWYQQALGQGPQFIFQYYREEENGRGNFPPRFSGLQFPNYSSELNVNALELDDSALYLCASSLAQGGNIQYFGAGTRLSVL.

The chain recombines TRBV5-5 with TRBJ1-5; D possibly corresponds to TRBD1 (5 bases). CDR1 is SGHKS, CDR2 YYEKEE, per germline (reference sequence). The germline V and J ends were trimmed by 0 bases and 7 bases, with 14 bases remaining between them. The CDR3 length is 15 residues. CDR3 nucleotide sequence: TGTGCCAGCAGCTTGGCAGCCCCGGGGGAACAGCCCCAGCATTTT. Translating gives CASSLAAPGEQPQHF.

This chain uses TRBV12-5 with TRBJ1-6; D perhaps matches TRBD1 (5 bases). The CDR3 sequence is 16 residues long. The V gene's germline CDR1 is LGHNT and CDR2 FRNRAP. V was pared by 0 bases and J by 3 bases, with 9 bases between. The CDR3: CASGLVSDNYNSPLHF. CDR3 DNA: TGTGCTAGTGGTTTGGTATCGGACAACTATAATTCACCCCTCCACTTT.

The chain employs TRBV5-6 and TRBJ1-6, with 7 nucleotides matching TRBD1. The trim removed 3 bases at V and 12 bases at J, leaving 6 bases unmatched. The length of the CDR3 is 13 residues. The V gene's germline CDR1 is SGHDT and CDR2 YYEEEE. CDR3 protein: CASSSHRDRPLHF. In nucleotides, the CDR3 is TGTGCCAGCAGCTCGCACCGGGACAGACCCCTCCACTTT. The entire variable domain, with the rest obtained from reference TRBV5-6 and TRBJ1-6, is as follows: DAGVTQSPTHLIKTRGQQVTLRCSPKSGHDTVSWYQQALGQGPQFIFQYYEEEERQRGNFPDRFSGHQFPNYSSELNVNALLLGDSALYLCASSSHRDRPLHFGNGTRLTVT.

Only one count was recorded for this clone. The V call is TRBV27, the J call TRBJ2-1; 8 positions match TRBD1. Unmatched junction bases numbered 10, after V lost 6 bases and J lost 9 bases. CDR1 is MNHEY, CDR2 SMNVEV, per germline (reference sequence). The CDR3 has 14 amino acids. Here the CDR3 DNA reads TGTGCCAGCAGCCGAGCGACAGGGGTTGTTGAGCAGTTCTTC. It translates to CASSRATGVVEQFF.

V usage is TRBV5-8 and J usage is TRBJ1-5, with D perhaps TRBD1 (6 bases). The ends were cut back, 0 bases at V and 1 base at J, with 14 bases in the middle. From germline, CDR1 is SGHTS and CDR2 YDEGEE. This CDR3 contains 17 residues. The CDR3 DNA reads as TGTGCCAGCAGCTTGGCCCGGAACAGGGTAAGCAATCAGCCCCAGCATTTT. This gives the protein CASSLARNRVSNQPQHF. The full variable domain, its missing parts supplied by reference TRBV5-8 and TRBJ1-5, is EAGVTQSPTHLIKTRGQQATLRCSPISGHTSVYWYQQALGLGLQFLLWYDEGEERNRGNFPPRFSGRQFPNYSSELNVNALELEDSALYLCASSLARNRVSNQPQHFGDGTRLSIL.

V gene TRBV10-3 combines with J gene TRBJ1-2, with D perhaps matching TRBD1 (5 bases). The CDR3 spans 13 residues. The V end lost 4 bases, the J end lost 4 bases, and 10 bases lay between the germline ends. Germline values: CDR1 ENHRY, CDR2 SYGVKD. The DNA of the CDR3 is TGTGCCATCAGTGGCGGGACCATCTATGGCTACACCTTC. It translates to CAISGGTIYGYTF.

This clone was seen once. V usage is TRBV5-1 and J usage is TRBJ2-1, with TRBD2 matching 8 bases. The J segment lost 5 bases and the V segment lost 3 bases, leaving 7 bases of the junction unmatched. Per germline, CDR1 SGHRS and CDR2 YFSETQ. This CDR3 comprises 15 residues. The CDR3 nucleotides are TGCGCCAGCAGCTCCCGGGGGGGCGTGGACAATGAGCAGTTCTTC. The encoded protein is CASSSRGGVDNEQFF.

The gene calls are TRBV3-1 (or the pseudogene TRBV3-2) and TRBJ1-1; D gene ambiguous. The CDR3 extends over 12 amino acids. CDR1 is LGHDT and CDR2 is YNNKEL in the germline V gene (reference sequence). Trimming took 3 bases from V and 4 from J, leaving 6 bases between them. CDR3 residues: CASSHTGTEAFF. For the CDR3, the DNA is TGTGCCAGCAGCCATACCGGCACTGAAGCTTTCTTT.

This chain links TRBV25-1 with TRBJ1-1; 8 bases agree with TRBD1. Per the germline V gene, CDR1 is MGHDK and CDR2 is SYGVNS. Trimming cost V 2 bases and J 5 bases; bases outside gene matches: 13. The CDR3 has 17 amino acids. CDR3 loop: CASSERRRTGFGTEAFF. CDR3 bases: TGTGCCAGCAGTGAACGTCGCCGGACAGGGTTCGGGACTGAAGCTTTCTTT.

The sample holds one count of this clone. V and J are TRBV6-5 and TRBJ2-7; TRBD2 matches at 7 bases. From germline, CDR1 is MNHEY and CDR2 SVGAGI. The CDR3 covers 15 residues. The junction had 9 bases not matched to a gene; V was cut back by 7 bases and J by 0 bases. The CDR3 coding sequence is TGTGCCAGCACTACGGGGGGATCTAGCTCCTACGAGCAGTACTTC. Translation: CASTTGGSSSYEQYF.

Notes on this clone: Compared with germline, one end of the junction differs, possibly owing to a read error. V usage is TRBV7-7 and J usage is TRBJ2-1, with 9 bases lining up with TRBD2. The CDR3 consists of 16 residues. In germline, CDR1 is SSHAT, CDR2 FNYEAQ (reference sequence). As DNA, the CDR3 is TGTGCTAGCAGCCCAGTAGCGGGGGAAAGGTCCAATGAGCAGTTCTTC. It translates to CASSPVAGERSNEQFF.

The chain uses TRBV7-6 and TRBJ2-5; TRBD1 is a possible D gene (6 bases). The CDR3 is 17 residues long. Germline CDR1 reads SGHVS; CDR2 reads FNYEAQ. V was trimmed by 5 bases and J by 5 bases, leaving 24 bases between them. CDR3 loop: CASSPRTAIMPGETQYF. CDR3 sequence (DNA): TGTGCCAGCAGCCCTAGGACAGCGATTATGCCGGGGGAGACCCAGTACTTC.

This clone was picked up one time. The rearrangement joins TRBV19 to TRBJ2-5; 7 bases agree with TRBD1. J lost 5 bases, V lost 6 bases, and 9 bases had no gene match. This CDR3 has 14 amino acids. The germline gives CDR1 LNHDA, CDR2 SQIVND (reference sequence). CDR3 in amino acids: CASRMTGIEETQYF. The CDR3, as DNA: TGTGCCAGTAGGATGACAGGGATTGAGGAGACCCAGTACTTC.

J is TRBJ1-2 and V is TRBV29-1; TRBD1 might be the D (6 bases). V shed 7 bases and J shed 2 bases, with 11 bases lying between them. Germline V gene sequence: CDR1 SQVTM, CDR2 ANQGSEA. The CDR3 loop spans 12 amino acids. CDR3 nucleotide sequence: TGCAGCGGGGACACACCCAACTATGGCTACACCTTC. This codes for CSGDTPNYGYTF.

This clone showed up just once. V and J are TRBV30 and TRBJ2-6; 7 nucleotides agree with TRBD2. The J segment lost 0 bases and the V segment lost 0 bases, leaving 8 bases of the junction unmatched. The CDR3 sequence is 18 residues long. CDR1 GTSNPN and CDR2 SVGIG come from the germline V gene (reference sequence). CDR3 DNA sequence: TGTGCCTGGAGTGTAAAGGGACCGGGGGGCTCTGGGGCCAACGTCCTGACTTTC. This translates into CAWSVKGPGGSGANVLTF.

The chain employs TRBV4-1 and TRBJ1-4; 7 bases are shared with TRBD1. The germline V gene has CDR1 MGHRA and CDR2 YSYEKL. V dropped 7 bases and J dropped 5; count of bases not matched to a gene: 7. The CDR3 runs 14 residues. In DNA, the CDR3 is TGCGCCAGCACTCAGACAGGGCCCAATGAAAAACTGTTTTTT. This encodes CASTQTGPNEKLFF.

The rearrangement uses TRBV5-1 and TRBJ1-1; D remains unclear. Trimming took 0 bases from V and 4 from J, leaving 16 bases between them. This CDR3 has 16 amino acids. Germline CDR1 and CDR2: SGHRS and YFSETQ. CDR3 nucleotides: TGCGCCAGCAGCTTGGAGGCCCGGGTATTGAGCACTGAAGCTTTCTTT. Translated: CASSLEARVLSTEAFF.

Details on this clone: The same CDR3 can be traced to other DNA sequences in this sample. CDR3 bases: TGTGCCAGCAGCCCAGGACAGGGGCCAGGAAACACCATATATTTT. This sequence encodes CASSPGQGPGNTIYF. This chain joins TRBV11-3 and TRBJ1-3; 9 nucleotides line up with TRBD1. V shed 5 bases, J shed 4 bases, and the junction held 6 bases outside the gene matches. CDR1 and CDR2 (germline): SGHNT, YENEEA. The CDR3 runs 15 residues.

The chain uses TRBV5-6 and TRBJ1-6; perhaps TRBD1 as D (5 bases). V lost 0 bases, J lost 9 bases, and 13 bases lay in between. The CDR3 has 15 residues. CDR1 SGHDT and CDR2 YYEEEE come from the germline V gene. The CDR3 DNA reads as TGTGCCAGCAGCTTGGGTTCCAGGGAGGGTTCACCCCTCCACTTT. This gives the protein CASSLGSREGSPLHF.

J is TRBJ1-5 and V is TRBV2; 9 bases are a match to TRBD1. This CDR3 spans 17 amino acids. The trim removed 5 bases at V and 4 bases at J, leaving 12 bases unmatched. Germline lookup yields CDR1 SNHLY and CDR2 FYNNEI. CDR3 residues: CASSTEDRGTWNQPQHF. The CDR3 nucleotides read TGTGCCAGCAGTACCGAGGACAGGGGAACATGGAATCAGCCCCAGCATTTT.